The 13 T cell receptor beta chains presented below share a single source sample, sequenced in a study of blood T cell repertoires in COVID-19. TCRdb's copy holds only in-frame clones and misses some; the assay was immunoSEQ multiplex PCR. The sample lists under 70,000 clones; around 89% were seen once. Sequenced: peripheral blood. The receptors originated from a woman in her 70s with acute or convalescent COVID-19.

In its sample, this clone was seen once. The genes are TRBV20-1 and TRBJ2-7; D is unresolved. CDR3 length: 14 amino acids. The germline gives CDR1 DFQATT, CDR2 SNEGSKA (reference sequence). V was cut by 3 bases and J by 3 bases, with 15 bases left in between. The CDR3 is CSASRPHGGYEQYF. Written as DNA, the CDR3 is TGCAGTGCTAGTCGGCCCCATGGCGGCTACGAGCAGTACTTC.

V and J are TRBV4-1 and TRBJ2-5, with 8 nucleotides matching TRBD2. CDR1 is MGHRA and CDR2 is YSYEKL in the germline V gene. V was clipped by 0 bases and J by 5 bases; unmatched bases: 8. The CDR3 consists of 16 residues. CDR3: CASSQEGIAGKETQYF. The CDR3 DNA reads as TGCGCCAGCAGCCAAGAAGGAATAGCGGGGAAGGAGACCCAGTACTTC.

V gene TRBV28 combines with J gene TRBJ2-1, with a tentative D call TRBD2 (6 bases). CDR1 and CDR2 from the germline V gene are MDHEN and SYDVKM. The CDR3 sequence is 16 residues long. V shed 7 bases and J shed 2 bases, with 18 bases lying between them. The CDR3 loop reads CASTLGRTQPYNEQFF. CDR3 coding DNA: TGTGCCAGCACCCTTGGGAGGACTCAACCCTACAATGAGCAGTTCTTC.

The CDR3 here is CASSAVREDNEQFF. In nucleotides, the CDR3 is TGTGCCAGCAGCGCGGTCAGGGAGGACAATGAGCAGTTCTTC. V is TRBV7-3 and J is TRBJ2-1; D is perhaps TRBD2 (6 bases). Germline V lookup: CDR1 SGHTA, CDR2 FQGTGA. Trimming left V 5 bases short and J 5 bases short, with 13 bases between. The CDR3 has 14 amino acids.

The chain combines TRBV14 with TRBJ2-4; 11 bases fit TRBD2. J was trimmed by 8 bases and V by 7 bases; bases with no gene match: 7. The CDR3 is made up of 14 amino acids. Germline V gives CDR1 SGHDN, CDR2 FVKESK. The CDR3 region is CASKRSGGADIQYF. In nucleotides, the CDR3 is TGTGCCAGCAAGCGTAGCGGGGGGGCTGACATTCAGTACTTC.

The CDR3 loop is CATSDRTKNTGELFF. DNA for the CDR3: TGTGCCACCAGTGACCGGACTAAAAACACCGGGGAGCTGTTTTTT. The J gene is TRBJ2-2, the V gene TRBV24-1, with a possible D match to TRBD2 (6 bases). The germline V and J ends were trimmed by 4 bases and 2 bases, with 10 bases remaining between them. CDR3 length: 15 residues. Germline V gene sequence: CDR1 KGHDR, CDR2 SFDVKD.

This chain links TRBV7-9 with TRBJ1-1; 9 bases align to TRBD1. Trimming cost V 6 bases and J 4 bases; bases outside gene matches: 6. The CDR3 length is 14 residues. From germline, CDR1 is SEHNR and CDR2 FQNEAQ (reference sequence). The CDR3 is CASRVGQGSTEAFF. The DNA of the CDR3 is TGTGCCAGCAGAGTCGGACAGGGGAGCACTGAAGCTTTCTTT.

CDR3 region: CASSEGTLYEQYF. CDR3 in DNA: TGTGCCAGCAGTGAAGGGACACTCTACGAGCAGTACTTC. The rearrangement uses TRBV6-1 and TRBJ2-7; TRBD1 might be the D (5 bases). In germline, CDR1 is MNHNS, CDR2 SASEGT. The V end was cut by 1 base, the J end by 3 bases, with 7 bases between. This CDR3 contains 13 residues.

The rearrangement joins TRBV7-2 to TRBJ2-5, with TRBD1 matching over 8 bases. The CDR3 length is 16 residues. V trimming: 5 bases; J trimming: 4 bases; junction bases outside the gene matches: 12. Germline loops: CDR1 SGHTA, CDR2 FQGNSA. For the CDR3, the DNA is TGTGCCAGCAGCCCAACCGGACAGGGTGGCCGAGAGACCCAGTACTTC. Amino acid sequence: CASSPTGQGGRETQYF.

The CDR3 DNA reads as TGTGCCAGCAGCCGAGACAGGAACACTGAAGCTTTCTTT. Encoded protein: CASSRDRNTEAFF. The V call is TRBV3-1 (or the pseudogene TRBV3-2), the J call TRBJ1-1, with D possibly being TRBD1 (5 bases). Germline-derived CDR1 and CDR2 are LGHDT and YNNKEL (reference sequence). V shed 4 bases and J shed 1 base, with 7 bases lying between them. The CDR3 has 13 residues.

The genes are TRBV14 and TRBJ1-4; D uncertain. Per the germline V gene, CDR1 is SGHDN and CDR2 is FVKESK. The CDR3 loop spans 15 amino acids. Trimming left V 4 bases short and J 8 bases short, with 17 bases between. The CDR3 protein is CASSLGRAGGEKLFF. CDR3 DNA sequence: TGTGCCAGCAGCCTTGGGAGGGCCGGAGGGGAAAAACTGTTTTTT.

The CDR3 DNA reads as TGTGCCAGCAGCTTAGTTGGCAGAAATGGCTACACCTTC. Residues: CASSLVGRNGYTF. The genes are TRBV7-2 and TRBJ1-2, with D unresolved. The V gene lost 1 base and the J gene lost 6 bases, with 9 bases spanning the gap. Germline CDR1 SGHTA, CDR2 FQGNSA. The CDR3 runs 13 residues.

The CDR3 nucleotides read TGCAGCGTTGAACGGGACAAGAACACTGAAGCTTTCTTT. Its translation is CSVERDKNTEAFF. This chain joins TRBV29-1 and TRBJ1-1; D might be TRBD1 (6 bases). The CDR3 has 13 amino acids. V was trimmed by 2 bases and J by 1 base, leaving 8 bases between them. Germline V gene data show CDR1 as SQVTM and CDR2 as ANQGSEA.